One and the same sample provided the 27 T cell receptor beta chains below, sequenced in a study of T cells in Graves' hyperthyroidism and ophthalmopathy. TCR beta CDR3 sequences were amplified from RNA transcripts. HTBI primers were used for first-round RT-PCR of the TCR CDR3. TCRdb ran MiXCR on the multiplex PCR reads and lists one entry per CDR3 protein. Altogether 250,000 to 300,000 distinct CDR3 sequences are present, 12% to 15% being singletons, with the ten largest covering 30% to 35%. Sequenced sample: blood. These TCRs come from a woman in her fifties or sixties with Graves' hyperthyroidism that later progressed to Graves' ophthalmopathy.

V and J are TRBV27 and TRBJ1-5; a possible D gene is TRBD1 (6 bases). The CDR3 consists of 15 residues. V was trimmed by 11 bases and J by 0 bases, leaving 17 bases between them. Germline loops: CDR1 MNHEY, CDR2 SMNVEV (reference sequence). CDR3 loop: CAGYGRGVSNQPQHF. In nucleotides, the CDR3 is TGTGCCGGCTACGGCAGGGGTGTTAGCAATCAGCCCCAGCATTTT.

This clonotype was seen ten or more times. V is TRBV20-1 and J is TRBJ2-3, with 9 bases matching TRBD2. This CDR3 comprises 16 residues. With V trimmed by 5 bases and J by 0 bases, 9 bases remained unmatched. Germline-derived CDR1 and CDR2 are DFQATT and SNEGSKA (reference sequence). The CDR3 spells CSAYLMTSGSTDTQYF. The CDR3 bases are TGCAGTGCTTATTTAATGACTAGCGGAAGCACAGATACGCAGTATTTT.

This clonotype was counted between two and nine times. This chain connects TRBV20-1 to TRBJ2-1; D gene unclear. Trimming stripped 7 bases from V and 0 bases from J, with 22 bases between. CDR1 and CDR2 from the germline V gene are DFQATT and SNEGSKA (reference sequence). The CDR3 has 17 residues. The CDR3 is CSGRLPTKISSYNEQFF. Written as DNA, the CDR3 is TGCAGTGGACGACTGCCCACCAAAATTAGCTCCTACAATGAGCAGTTCTTC.

Many counts were recorded for this clonotype. The CDR3 here is CASSHGGTGGTGELFF. DNA for the CDR3: TGTGCCAGCAGCCATGGAGGGACAGGCGGAACCGGGGAGCTGTTTTTT. The chain combines TRBV5-5 with TRBJ2-2; 8 nucleotides agree with TRBD1. The CDR3 totals 16 residues. V shed 4 bases and J 5 bases; nucleotides not matched to a gene: 10. Per the germline V gene, CDR1 is SGHKS and CDR2 is YYEKEE (reference sequence).

The table lists this clonotype with many counts. The CDR3 DNA sequence: TGTGCCAGCAGTTTACAACAGAACTATGGCTACACCTTC. Its translation: CASSLQQNYGYTF. The V call is TRBV28, the J call TRBJ1-2; D remains ambiguous. Germline loops: CDR1 MDHEN, CDR2 SYDVKM. V was trimmed by 2 bases and J by 2 bases, leaving 6 bases between them. The CDR3 is 13 amino acids.

The V gene is TRBV9, the J gene TRBJ2-7; perhaps TRBD2 as D (6 bases). The ends were cut back, 2 bases at V and 0 bases at J, with 12 bases in the middle. CDR3 length equals 15 residues. From germline, CDR1 is SGDLS and CDR2 YYNGEE. CDR3 protein: CASSVSGVSSYEQYF. As DNA, the CDR3 is TGTGCCAGCAGCGTTTCGGGGGTGAGCTCCTACGAGCAGTACTTC.

V usage is TRBV6-2 or TRBV6-3 and J usage is TRBJ2-1; 11 bases align to TRBD2. Germline-derived CDR1 and CDR2 are MNHEY and SVGEGT. The junction had 11 bases not matched to a gene; V was cut back by 8 bases and J by 8 bases. The CDR3 is 15 residues long. CDR3 sequence: CASGLAGGPSDEQFF. The CDR3 DNA follows: TGTGCCAGCGGATTAGCGGGAGGGCCGAGTGATGAGCAGTTCTTC.

This chain uses TRBV5-1 with TRBJ2-5; TRBD2 is a possible D gene (5 bases). Looked up from germline, CDR1 is SGHRS and CDR2 is YFSETQ. CDR3 length equals 17 residues. V was clipped by 2 bases and J by 4 bases, with 21 bases between them. The CDR3 DNA sequence: TGCGCCAGCAGCTTTTTCGTGAGAGGGAGTGGCGCAGAGACCCAGTACTTC. It yields the protein CASSFFVRGSGAETQYF.

This clonotype was detected ten times or more. V is TRBV3-1 and J is TRBJ1-5, with D uncertain. The CDR3 spans 13 residues. Germline CDR1 reads LGHDT; CDR2 reads YNNKEL (reference sequence). Trimming cost V 0 bases and J 5 bases, with 5 bases left between them. The CDR3 DNA reads as TGTGCCAGCAGCCAAGAATGGGATCAGCCCCAGCATTTT. It specifies CASSQEWDQPQHF.

This clonotype has just a few counts. The J gene is TRBJ1-2, the V gene TRBV5-6; 10 nucleotides line up with TRBD1. CDR3 length: 15 amino acids. Germline V gene data show CDR1 as SGHDT and CDR2 as YYEEEE. V lost 0 bases, J lost 2 bases, and 1 base stayed unmatched. CDR3 residues: CASSLEGQGNYGYTF. In nucleotides, the CDR3 is TGTGCCAGCAGCTTGGAGGGACAGGGGAACTATGGCTACACCTTC.

The sample holds many counts of this clonotype. The chain employs TRBV28 and TRBJ1-5, with D perhaps TRBD1 (6 bases). This CDR3 contains 15 residues. Germline lookup yields CDR1 MDHEN and CDR2 SYDVKM. The V end lost 4 bases, the J end lost 5 bases, and 15 bases lay between the germline ends. For the CDR3, the DNA is TGTGCCAGCAGTTCCGACAGGCGCCTTGATCAGCCCCAGCATTTT. Translated, it gives CASSSDRRLDQPQHF.

This clonotype has ten or more counts. The chain recombines TRBV2 with TRBJ1-2; D remains unclear. The CDR3 is 16 residues long. The germline V and J ends were trimmed by 2 bases and 6 bases, with 19 bases remaining between them. The germline CDR1 and CDR2 sequences are SNHLY and FYNNEI. CDR3: CASSEKFGGRLNGYTF. The DNA of the CDR3 is TGTGCCAGCAGTGAAAAATTCGGCGGAAGGCTCAATGGCTACACCTTC.

This clonotype showed up many times. The chain couples TRBV11-2 to TRBJ2-1; D perhaps matches TRBD2 (5 bases). Germline V gives CDR1 SGHAT, CDR2 FQNNGV. The ends were cut back, 5 bases at V and 0 bases at J, with 14 bases in the middle. The CDR3 is 16 amino acids. The CDR3 nucleotides read TGTGCCAGCAGCCACCGGACTTTTAGCTCCTACAATGAGCAGTTCTTC. Amino acid sequence: CASSHRTFSSYNEQFF. The full variable domain, completed using reference TRBV11-2 and TRBJ2-1, is EAGVAQSPRYKIIEKRQSVAFWCNPISGHATLYWYQQILGQGPKLLIQFQNNGVVDDSQLPKDRFSAERLKGVDSTLKIQPAKLEDSAVYLCASSHRTFSSYNEQFFGPGTRLTVL.

In its sample, this clonotype was seen many times. The chain joins TRBV5-1 to TRBJ1-2; D unclear. Per the germline V gene, CDR1 is SGHRS and CDR2 is YFSETQ. Between the trimmed V and J ends, which lost 2 bases and 2 bases, there was a span of 10 bases. The CDR3 spans 14 residues. This CDR3 reads CASSFRTDNYGYTF. In DNA form, the CDR3 reads TGCGCCAGCAGCTTCAGGACGGACAACTATGGCTACACCTTC.

This clonotype was observed many times. The genes are TRBV20-1 and TRBJ2-7; 11 positions agree with TRBD2. Losses at the gene ends were 6 bases for V and 3 bases for J; bases not matched to a gene: 13. CDR3 length: 16 residues. The germline CDR1 and CDR2 sequences are DFQATT and SNEGSKA (reference sequence). The CDR3 here is CSAVTFLGTSGYEQYF. The CDR3 nucleotides read TGCAGTGCCGTAACCTTTCTCGGGACTAGCGGCTACGAGCAGTACTTC.

This clonotype was recorded at least ten times. The chain has TRBV5-1 and TRBJ2-5; 7 bases agree with TRBD2. V gave up 8 bases and J gave up 4 bases; unmatched junction bases: 11. The CDR3 is 14 residues long. Germline CDR1 and CDR2: SGHRS and YFSETQ. The CDR3 bases are TGCGCCAGTTGCCTTGGGGGGGTCGGAGAGACCCAGTACTTC. Translating gives CASCLGGVGETQYF. Full variable domain (rest looked up from reference TRBV5-1 and TRBJ2-5): KAGVTQTPRYLIKTRGQQVTLSCSPISGHRSVSWYQQTPGQGLQFLFEYFSETQRNKGNFPGRFSGRQFSNSRSEMNVSTLELGDSALYLCASCLGGVGETQYFGPGTRLLVL.

This clonotype was seen repeatedly, ten times or more. The chain combines TRBV28 with TRBJ2-7, with D unclear. Germline assignment: CDR1 MDHEN and CDR2 SYDVKM. V lost 6 bases to trimming and J lost 0 bases, with 12 bases between them. This CDR3 is built from 14 residues. This chain's CDR3 is CASRLMRSSYEQYF. The DNA of the CDR3 is TGTGCCAGCAGATTAATGAGGAGCTCCTACGAGCAGTACTTC.

The table lists this clonotype with many counts. The V and J genes are TRBV20-1 and TRBJ2-1; 8 bases align to TRBD2. V dropped 0 bases and J dropped 5; count of bases not matched to a gene: 9. The length of the CDR3 is 16 residues. Germline V gene data show CDR1 as DFQATT and CDR2 as SNEGSKA (reference sequence). The CDR3 nucleotides are TGCAGTGCTAGAGATACGGCTAGCGGGTATGACAATGAGCAGTTCTTC. Translated: CSARDTASGYDNEQFF.

The J gene is TRBJ2-7, the V gene TRBV3-1, with D possibly being TRBD2 (6 bases). Germline loops: CDR1 LGHDT, CDR2 YNNKEL (reference sequence). The ends were cut back, 1 base at V and 3 bases at J, with 22 bases in the middle. The CDR3 is 18 amino acids. The CDR3, as DNA: TGTGCCAGCAGCCAAGTCGGGGGTGGGGAACTCTACTACTACGAGCAGTACTTC. Translating gives CASSQVGGGELYYYEQYF.

This clonotype was seen at least ten times. The V call is TRBV18, the J call TRBJ2-3; either TRBD1 or TRBD2 may supply D (5 bases each). This CDR3 has 14 amino acids. CDR1 is KGHSH and CDR2 is LQKENI in the germline V gene. Trimming cost V 3 bases and J 6 bases, with 13 bases left between them. The CDR3 DNA is TGTGCCAGCTCACCGGGACCCTCTGCGGATACGCAGTATTTT. Translation gives CASSPGPSADTQYF. Combining the CDR3 with reference TRBV18 and TRBJ2-3 gives the whole variable domain NAGVMQNPRHLVRRRGQEARLRCSPMKGHSHVYWYRQLPEEGLKFMVYLQKENIIDESGMPKERFSAEFPKEGPSILRIQQVVRGDSAAYFCASSPGPSADTQYFGPGTRLTVL.

For this clonotype: This may be a read error, as it is one base from a much larger clone. The V call is TRBV29-1, the J call TRBJ2-3, with 7 nucleotides matching TRBD1. The germline gives CDR1 SQVTM, CDR2 ANQGSEA. V lost 4 bases and J lost 4; bases outside the gene matches: 8. The CDR3 is 14 residues long. The CDR3 DNA sequence: TGCAGCGTTGTTCAGGGGGTCAGCGCAGATACGCAGTATTTT. Translated: CSVVQGVSADTQYF.

In DNA, the CDR3 is TGTGCCAGCTCACCACCCGAGGCAGTCGTGGCGGTCGGGGAGCTGTTTTTT. This sequence encodes CASSPPEAVVAVGELFF. The gene calls are TRBV27 and TRBJ2-2; D not certain. Germline CDR1 reads MNHEY; CDR2 reads SMNVEV (reference sequence). The V end lost 8 bases, the J end lost 7 bases, and 26 bases lay between the germline ends. This CDR3 spans 17 amino acids.

This clonotype came up many times. The J gene is TRBJ1-5, the V gene TRBV28; D remains ambiguous. The CDR3 sequence is 13 residues long. Trimming removed 6 bases at V and 3 bases at J, with 9 bases between. Germline CDR1 reads MDHEN; CDR2 reads SYDVKM. The CDR3 bases are TGTGCCAGCAGCCGATATAACAATCAGCCCCAGCATTTT. Translating gives CASSRYNNQPQHF. The full variable domain, its missing parts supplied by reference TRBV28 and TRBJ1-5, is DVKVTQSSRYLVKRTGEKVFLECVQDMDHENMFWYRQDPGLGLRLIYFSYDVKMKEKGDIPEGYSVSREKKERFSLILESASTNQTSMYLCASSRYNNQPQHFGDGTRLSIL.

The gene calls are TRBV24-1 and TRBJ2-1, with 9 bases lining up with TRBD2. Germline V gene lookup returns CDR1 KGHDR and CDR2 SFDVKD. The J segment lost 8 bases and the V segment lost 7 bases, leaving 11 bases of the junction unmatched. CDR3 length: 15 residues. CDR3 region: CATRGLAGGPDEQFF. The CDR3 DNA follows: TGTGCCACCAGGGGACTGGCGGGAGGGCCCGATGAGCAGTTCTTC.

This clonotype was counted many times. The V gene is TRBV10-3, the J gene TRBJ2-3, with D perhaps TRBD1 or TRBD2 (6 bases each). Germline-derived CDR1 and CDR2 are ENHRY and SYGVKD. Trimming removed 6 bases from V and 3 bases from J, with 13 bases in between. The CDR3 runs to 14 residues. The CDR3 DNA follows: TGTGCCATCAGGGGACAAGGGGGGACAGATACGCAGTATTTT. It encodes CAIRGQGGTDTQYF.

This clonotype has just a few counts. V gene TRBV5-1 combines with J gene TRBJ2-5, with 9 bases matching TRBD2. There are 19 residues in the CDR3. The germline V gene encodes CDR1 SGHRS and CDR2 YFSETQ. V was clipped by 1 base and J by 5 bases; unmatched bases: 18. Here the CDR3 DNA reads TGCGCCAGCAGCTTGTGGTCAGGACTAGCGAACGACGGGGGTGAGACCCAGTACTTC. Amino acid sequence: CASSLWSGLANDGGETQYF.

This clonotype appeared a single time. The chain uses TRBV7-3 and TRBJ2-7; 10 bases map to TRBD2. J lost 7 bases, V lost 4 bases, and 13 bases had no gene match. Germline V lookup: CDR1 SGHTA, CDR2 FQGTGA. This CDR3 has 16 residues. CDR3 loop: CASSSSGTSAAGEQYF. The CDR3 coding sequence is TGTGCCAGCAGCTCCTCCGGGACTAGCGCAGCCGGTGAGCAGTACTTC.